The clone carrying this T cell receptor (beta chain) was observed a few times. The data originate from a study of T cells in Graves' hyperthyroidism and ophthalmopathy. CDR1 is SGHAT, CDR2 FQNNGV, per germline. V was pared by 0 bases and J by 5 bases, with 25 bases between. This CDR3 spans 19 amino acids. Researchers barred patients who had uncontrolled infection, other autoimmune disease, pregnancy or lactation. Fresh 10 ml peripheral blood yielded PBMCs. RNA transcripts provided the source from which TCR beta CDR3 regions were amplified. HTBI primers were employed in a first-round RT-PCR of the TCR CDR3. MiXCR was run by TCRdb on the multiplex PCR reads, yielding one entry per CDR3 protein. The sample has hundreds of thousands of distinct CDR3 sequences; about 15% are singletons.

The sequenced material came from blood. The chain carries TRBV11-2 and TRBJ1-1, with D perhaps matching TRBD1 (6 bases). This receptor was identified in a middle-aged woman with Graves' ophthalmopathy. The CDR3: CASSLEAYGITGFGTEAFF. The CDR3, as DNA: TGTGCCAGCAGCTTAGAGGCATACGGGATAACAGGGTTTGGAACTGAAGCTTTCTTT.